The 24 T cell receptor beta chains listed next were all sequenced from one sample in a study of cytomegalovirus exposure and HLA in healthy donors. Primers included in the PCR were 60 Vbeta and 13 Jbeta primers. Profiling relied on immunoSEQ multiplex PCR, and the TCRdb table lists in-frame clones only, not all of them. The data show some 180,000 clones, roughly 86% seen once. The sequenced material came from PBMCs. The receptors come from a man aged 35 to 55 in good health and CMV-seropositive.

The table lists this clone with a few counts. The chain employs TRBV7-9 and TRBJ2-5; TRBD2 is a possible D gene (5 bases). The V gene lost 5 bases and the J gene lost 1 base, with 14 bases spanning the gap. CDR3 length equals 15 residues. Per the germline V gene, CDR1 is SEHNR and CDR2 is FQNEAQ (reference sequence). The CDR3 spells CASSLGSGFQETQYF. The CDR3 coding sequence is TGTGCCAGCAGCCTAGGGTCGGGGTTCCAAGAGACCCAGTACTTC.

This chain's CDR3 is CASSSGAGGSQPQHF. For the CDR3, the DNA is TGTGCCAGCAGCTCCGGGGCCGGGGGAAGCCAGCCCCAGCATTTT. V is TRBV7-9 and J is TRBJ1-5, with a weak D call TRBD1 (5 bases). Trimming removed 4 bases from V and 7 bases from J, with 17 bases in between. Germline CDR1 SEHNR, CDR2 FQNEAQ (reference sequence). CDR3 length: 15 amino acids.

The chain recombines TRBV28 with TRBJ2-7; D is perhaps TRBD2 (5 bases). Trimming shortened V by 2 bases and J by 7 bases, and 24 bases separated the two germline ends. Germline lookup yields CDR1 MDHEN and CDR2 SYDVKM. The CDR3 totals 17 residues. The chain's CDR3 is CASSLSLEGSGDSEQYF. The CDR3 DNA reads TGTGCCAGCAGTTTAAGTTTAGAGGGCTCGGGCGATTCGGAGCAGTACTTC. Complete variable domain (other parts from reference TRBV28 and TRBJ2-7): DVKVTQSSRYLVKRTGEKVFLECVQDMDHENMFWYRQDPGLGLRLIYFSYDVKMKEKGDIPEGYSVSREKKERFSLILESASTNQTSMYLCASSLSLEGSGDSEQYFGPGTRLTVT.

Comment on this clone: At one boundary the junction diverges from the germline segment, which might be a read error. The chain recombines TRBV7-9 with TRBJ1-1; the D gene is possibly TRBD1 (5 bases). Germline lookup yields CDR1 SEHNR and CDR2 FQNEAQ (reference sequence). The CDR3 runs 13 residues. CDR3 amino acids: CSSSRQGNTEAFF. CDR3 coding DNA: TGTTCCAGCAGCCGGCAGGGGAACACTGAAGCTTTCTTT.

The V gene is TRBV5-1, the J gene TRBJ2-7; 9 nucleotides line up with TRBD1. From germline, CDR1 is SGHRS and CDR2 YFSETQ. V shed 1 base and J 5 bases; nucleotides not matched to a gene: 7. The CDR3 covers 15 residues. The CDR3 sequence is CASSLLGGQGNEQYF. The CDR3 nucleotides are TGCGCCAGCAGCTTGTTGGGGGGACAGGGTAACGAGCAGTACTTC.

V gene TRBV18 combines with J gene TRBJ2-3; 8 bases align to TRBD1. In germline, CDR1 is KGHSH, CDR2 LQKENI. V shed 3 bases, J shed 1 base, and the junction held 6 bases outside the gene matches. The CDR3 runs to 16 residues. The CDR3 region is CASSPAGTGRTDTQYF. The CDR3 bases are TGTGCCAGCTCACCGGCGGGGACAGGCCGCACAGATACGCAGTATTTT. Looking up the rest from reference TRBV18 and TRBJ2-3 gives the full variable domain: NAGVMQNPRHLVRRRGQEARLRCSPMKGHSHVYWYRQLPEEGLKFMVYLQKENIIDESGMPKERFSAEFPKEGPSILRIQQVVRGDSAAYFCASSPAGTGRTDTQYFGPGTRLTVL.

This clone was counted between two and nine times. This chain joins TRBV2 and TRBJ1-5, with 7 bases matching TRBD1. This CDR3 spans 15 amino acids. The germline gives CDR1 SNHLY, CDR2 FYNNEI. J lost 4 bases, V lost 6 bases, and 9 bases had no gene match. The CDR3 sequence: CASRPGTVGNQPQHF. The CDR3, as DNA: TGTGCCAGCAGGCCGGGGACAGTAGGTAATCAGCCCCAGCATTTT.

About this clone itself: Its ends do not fully match the called genes, so a read error is possible. The chain carries TRBV7-9 and TRBJ2-1; 12 bases agree with TRBD2. The CDR3 totals 17 residues. CDR1 is SEHNR, CDR2 FQNEAQ, per germline (reference sequence). The CDR3 spells CSSSLATTSGSYNEQFF. The CDR3 coding sequence is TGTTCCAGCAGCTTAGCTACGACTAGCGGGAGTTACAATGAGCAGTTCTTC.

The V gene is TRBV7-9, the J gene TRBJ1-3; tentatively, D is TRBD1 (6 bases). The germline V gene encodes CDR1 SEHNR and CDR2 FQNEAQ (reference sequence). With 4 bases removed from V and 0 bases from J, the gap between germline ends came to 19 bases. This CDR3 spans 18 amino acids. As DNA, the CDR3 is TGTGCCAGCAGCTCCTCGTGGGACACGTTGAGCTCTGGAAACACCATATATTTT. Translated: CASSSSWDTLSSGNTIYF.

This clone was counted between two and nine times. This chain links TRBV19 with TRBJ2-5, with D unresolved. This CDR3 contains 13 residues. With 3 bases removed from V and 1 base from J, the gap between germline ends came to 6 bases. Germline V gives CDR1 LNHDA, CDR2 SQIVND (reference sequence). CDR3 bases: TGTGCCAGTAGTATGTTCATCCAAGAGACCCAGTACTTC. Protein product: CASSMFIQETQYF.

The chain uses TRBV6-1 and TRBJ2-5, with a possible D match to TRBD2 (7 bases). The germline CDR1 and CDR2 sequences are MNHNS and SASEGT. The CDR3 is 15 amino acids. V shed 2 bases and J shed 4 bases, with 14 bases lying between them. The CDR3 loop reads CASSERGGGGETQYF. DNA for the CDR3: TGTGCCAGCAGTGAACGGGGCGGGGGCGGAGAGACCCAGTACTTC.

V and J are TRBV5-1 and TRBJ2-5, with 15 bases that match TRBD2. V was pared by 2 bases and J by 4 bases, with 6 bases of the junction left unmatched. CDR3 length: 17 residues. CDR1 and CDR2 (germline): SGHRS, YFSETQ. The CDR3 sequence is CASSFGGTSGRTETQYF. DNA for the CDR3: TGCGCCAGCAGCTTCGGGGGGACTAGCGGGAGGACAGAGACCCAGTACTTC.

The rearrangement links TRBV19 to TRBJ2-2; a possible D gene is TRBD1 (5 bases). This CDR3 has 15 amino acids. Germline V lookup: CDR1 LNHDA, CDR2 SQIVND (reference sequence). The V and J ends lost 5 bases and 3 bases respectively, with 13 bases between them. CDR3 DNA sequence: TGTGCCAGTAGTCGTAGGACAACCTACACCGGGGAGCTGTTTTTT. Its translation: CASSRRTTYTGELFF.

The chain links TRBV10-3 to TRBJ1-2; 7 nucleotides agree with TRBD1. Germline assignment: CDR1 ENHRY and CDR2 SYGVKD. The ends lost 7 bases at V and 3 bases at J; junction bases unmatched: 8. This CDR3 spans 14 amino acids. In DNA form, the CDR3 reads TGTGCCATCACTCGGGACAGTGAATACTATGGCTACACCTTC. This gives the protein CAITRDSEYYGYTF.

The chain employs TRBV19 and TRBJ1-1; D is perhaps TRBD1 (5 bases). With 1 base removed from V and 0 bases from J, the gap between germline ends came to 15 bases. CDR1 LNHDA and CDR2 SQIVND come from the germline V gene (reference sequence). This CDR3 is built from 17 residues. The CDR3 DNA is TGTGCCAGTAGTATAGGACCGGGACTGCGACTGAACACTGAAGCTTTCTTT. The encoded protein is CASSIGPGLRLNTEAFF.

This chain links TRBV2 with TRBJ2-7, with 12 bases identical to TRBD2. The ends lost 6 bases at V and 3 bases at J; junction bases unmatched: 6. Germline CDR1 is SNHLY and CDR2 is FYNNEI. This CDR3 comprises 15 residues. Written as DNA, the CDR3 is TGTGCCAGCAGATTGACTAGCGGGAGTTTCTACGAGCAGTACTTC. Translating it yields CASRLTSGSFYEQYF. The variable domain in full, with the rest retrieved from reference TRBV2 and TRBJ2-7, is EPEVTQTPSHQVTQMGQEVILRCVPISNHLYFYWYRQILGQKVEFLVSFYNNEISEKSEIFDDQFSVERPDGSNFTLKIRSTKLEDSAMYFCASRLTSGSFYEQYFGPGTRLTVT.

J is TRBJ2-5 and V is TRBV28, with D tentatively TRBD1 (5 bases). Germline assignment: CDR1 MDHEN and CDR2 SYDVKM. CDR3 length: 13 residues. V lost 5 bases and J 1 base, leaving 8 bases between the germline ends. CDR3 loop: CASSTDSQETQYF. CDR3 nucleotide sequence: TGTGCCAGCAGTACCGACAGCCAAGAGACCCAGTACTTC. Drawing the rest from reference TRBV28 and TRBJ2-5, the complete variable domain is DVKVTQSSRYLVKRTGEKVFLECVQDMDHENMFWYRQDPGLGLRLIYFSYDVKMKEKGDIPEGYSVSREKKERFSLILESASTNQTSMYLCASSTDSQETQYFGPGTRLLVL.

The chain couples TRBV5-4 to TRBJ2-7, with D maybe TRBD1 (5 bases). CDR1 is SGHNT and CDR2 is YYREEE in the germline V gene (reference sequence). V was clipped by 0 bases and J by 1 base, with 11 bases between them. The CDR3 runs to 15 residues. CDR3: CASSLGGLPSYEQYF. CDR3 nucleotides: TGTGCCAGCAGCTTGGGGGGCCTCCCTTCCTACGAGCAGTACTTC.

The V and J genes are TRBV7-9 and TRBJ1-2; no reliable D call. Germline lookup yields CDR1 SEHNR and CDR2 FQNEAQ (reference sequence). This CDR3 has 13 amino acids. V lost 5 bases and J lost 6, with 13 bases in between. DNA for the CDR3: TGTGCCAGCAGCCCTAGCCGGGGAGATGGCTACACCTTC. As protein: CASSPSRGDGYTF.

This sequence joins TRBV5-5 and TRBJ1-4; D gene ambiguous. This CDR3 has 16 amino acids. The germline V and J ends were trimmed by 0 bases and 5 bases, with 14 bases remaining between them. Germline assignment: CDR1 SGHKS and CDR2 YYEKEE (reference sequence). DNA for the CDR3: TGTGCCAGCAGCTTGGAAAAGTCGGTCTCCAATGAAAAACTGTTTTTT. The encoded protein is CASSLEKSVSNEKLFF.

This chain connects TRBV7-3 to TRBJ2-6; 9 positions match TRBD1. There are 20 residues in the CDR3. The V gene end was trimmed by 5 bases and the J gene end by 2 bases; junction bases not matched to a gene: 16. CDR1 is SGHTA and CDR2 is FQGTGA in the germline V gene. The CDR3 sequence is CASSPLPWGQGGPGANVLTF. CDR3 coding DNA: TGTGCCAGCAGCCCCCTGCCGTGGGGACAGGGTGGTCCTGGGGCCAACGTCCTGACTTTC.

This clone was observed a handful of times. The chain is built from TRBV19 and TRBJ1-1; TRBD1 matches at 8 bases. The junction had 14 bases not matched to a gene; V was cut back by 6 bases and J by 5 bases. The CDR3 length is 16 residues. From germline, CDR1 is LNHDA and CDR2 SQIVND (reference sequence). In nucleotides, the CDR3 is TGTGCCAGTAGGGGGGCAGGGGGCCTAAAGGAGACTGAAGCTTTCTTT. Amino acids: CASRGAGGLKETEAFF.

This chain connects TRBV11-3 to TRBJ1-4, with 7 nucleotides matching TRBD1. V trimming: 7 bases; J trimming: 8 bases; junction bases outside the gene matches: 10. This CDR3 region has 14 residues. The germline V gene encodes CDR1 SGHNT and CDR2 YENEEA. The CDR3 reads CASTPRDSGEKLFF. The CDR3 coding sequence is TGTGCCAGCACCCCAAGGGACAGTGGGGAAAAACTGTTTTTT.

The genes are TRBV19 and TRBJ2-2, with D possibly being TRBD2 (5 bases). Trimming stripped 3 bases from V and 1 base from J, with 9 bases between. This CDR3 region has 15 residues. Germline V gene data show CDR1 as LNHDA and CDR2 as SQIVND (reference sequence). The CDR3 here is CASSMGSENTGELFF. The DNA of the CDR3 is TGTGCCAGTAGTATGGGTAGCGAGAACACCGGGGAGCTGTTTTTT.